This T cell receptor (beta chain) was sequenced for a study of blood T cell repertoires in COVID-19. Study overall: Nucleic acid was either cDNA or gDNA, and it came from T cells, B-cell-depleted T cells, or PBMCs.

The cohort comprised adults aged about 18 to 100 years residing in about two dozen US areas. Participant reports of clinical history set cohort assignment. Cohort 3 donors counted as recovered after two negative PCRs, clearance, or resolved symptoms. The germline gives CDR1 MDHEN, CDR2 SYDVKM. Trimming stripped 3 bases from V and 3 bases from J, with 8 bases between. The CDR3 runs 13 residues. The sample holds one count of this clone. TCRdb's copy holds only in-frame clones and misses some; the assay was immunoSEQ multiplex PCR. The sample lists some 340,000 clones, 75% to 90% occurring once. This chain connects TRBV28 to TRBJ2-5; no definite D call. This sequence was found in a woman aged 45-65 years who had recovered from COVID-19. The specimen sequenced was PBMCs or T cells enriched from blood (not recorded which). The CDR3 protein is CASSFSVEETQYF. The CDR3 DNA reads TGTGCCAGCAGTTTCTCGGTTGAAGAGACCCAGTACTTC.